The rows below give T cell receptor beta chains drawn from one sample of a study of early T cells in non-severe SARS-CoV-2 infection. TCRdb reanalysed the 5' RACE reads using MiXCR and keeps one entry per CDR3 protein. The sample holds some 80,000 distinct CDR3 sequences, 10% to 15% seen once. Sequenced material: whole blood, taken at baseline. These receptors were obtained from an adult who was a healthcare worker with PCR-confirmed SARS-CoV-2 infection or an uninfected control (not recorded which). The donor label of this sample is uncertain. Both conserved end residues are part of each CDR3. The order of the fields is V gene, J gene, clone size, D gene, CDR3 DNA, CDR3 protein. A D gene is named only where the DNA matches it firmly. Rows may omit the clone size; those that give it use once, few, many or a size class.

>TRBV20-1|TRBJ1-1|many|TRBD1
TGCAGTGCTTTAACGCGATTACAGGGGGCGCAAACTGAAGCTTTCTTT
CSALTRLQGAQTEAFF
>TRBV4-2|TRBJ1-1|many|.
TGTGCCAGCAGCCAAGAAGCAGGGAATAACGCTGAAGCTTTCTTT
CASSQEAGNNAEAFF
>TRBV7-3|TRBJ2-3|.|.
TGTGCCAGCAGCTTAACGGGAAGCTTGGGGGATACGCAGTATTTT
CASSLTGSLGDTQYF
>TRBV4-1|TRBJ2-1|.|.
TGCGCCAGCAGCCAAGTCATGGATGAGCAGTTCTTC
CASSQVMDEQFF
>TRBV19|TRBJ2-3|few|.
TGTGCCAGTAGTCTCTGGGACACTGGTTCGGATACGCAGTATTTT
CASSLWDTGSDTQYF
>TRBV5-5|TRBJ1-1|.|TRBD1
TGTGCCAGCAGCCGACAGGGCCTGGACACTGAAGCTTTCTTT
CASSRQGLDTEAFF
>TRBV7-7|TRBJ2-2|few|.
TGTGCCAGCAGTTCGGGAGCGGGCACCGGGGAGCTGTTTTTT
CASSSGAGTGELFF
>TRBV30|TRBJ1-2|.|.
TGTGCCTGGAGTGAAGGCTATGGCTGCACCTTC
CAWSEGYGCTF
>TRBV11-2|TRBJ2-1|many|.
TGTGCCAGCAGCTTAGCCATCCGGAATGAGCAGTTCTTC
CASSLAIRNEQFF
>TRBV24-1|TRBJ1-1|many|.
TGTGCCCCCTTCGGTGGGGAAGCTTTCTTT
CAPFGGEAFF
>TRBV11-2|TRBJ2-2|few|.
TGTGCCAGCAGCTTATGGGAGACGAACACCGGGGAGCTGTTTTTT
CASSLWETNTGELFF
>TRBV19|TRBJ2-6|.|.
TGTGCCAGTAGTATTGATAACAGGTTCCACTCTGGGGCCAACGTCCTGACTTTC
CASSIDNRFHSGANVLTF
>TRBV10-2|TRBJ2-1|.|TRBD2
TGCGCCAGCAGTGAGTCGGTGACTAGCTGGAATGAGCAGTTCTTC
CASSESVTSWNEQFF
>TRBV5-4|TRBJ2-7|.|.
TGTGCCAGCAGCTTGGTGGACTTCTACGAGCAGTACTTC
CASSLVDFYEQYF
>TRBV11-2|TRBJ2-5|few|TRBD1
TGTGCCAGCAGCTTCGGGACAGGGTATGGAGAGACCCAGTACTTC
CASSFGTGYGETQYF
>TRBV23-1|TRBJ2-7|many|.
TGCGCCAGCAGTCCTAGTACAGACTACGAGCAGTACTTC
CASSPSTDYEQYF
>TRBV18|TRBJ1-1|many|.
TGTGCCAGCTCACCAACACGTAGAACTGAAGCTTTCTTT
CASSPTRRTEAFF
>TRBV20-1|TRBJ2-3|few|TRBD2
TGCAGTGCCACAAAGTATGGGGCGGGGGACACAGATACGCAGTATTTT
CSATKYGAGDTDTQYF